This TCR beta chain is from a study of blood T cells in healthy people across ages. Study-wide results and limits: Older age went with lower TCR beta diversity per million T cells, in a roughly linear way. Researchers report that TCR beta diversity correlated strongly with naive T cell percentage.

Combining a sample-barcoded 5' primer with a J-beta primer mix, a second PCR ran for about 7 to 12 cycles. TCRdb reprocessed the 5' RACE reads with MiXCR, giving one entry per CDR3 protein. The table records roughly 680,000 distinct CDR3 sequences, around 50% of them present only once. This CDR3 has 16 residues. Samples each yielded at least 5 micrograms of total RNA. With respect to this clonotype: Its specificity is unknown.

Specimen: blood. The source of this sequence is a woman of 80 years or more in good health. V gene TRBV21-1 combines with J gene TRBJ1-1; TRBD1 is the table's D call and was not checked against the DNA. TRBV21-1 constitutes a pseudogene. The CDR3, as DNA: TGTGCCAGCAGCCCCTGGTGGGGTGTTGCGAACACTGAAGCTTTCTTT. The encoded protein is CASSPWWGVANTEAFF.